This entry lists 10 T cell receptor beta chains sequenced from one sample in a study of T-cell reconstitution after alpha-beta-depleted transplantation in children (dated by TCRdb to the mid-2010s). The library was obtained by PCR. TCRdb names Illumina HiSeq 2500 as the instrument used. TCR library preparation used molecular barcoding, with unique molecular identifiers applied to normalize quantification of the TCRbeta repertoire. TCRdb applied fastp at Q25 and MiXCR to the public reads, then kept only in-frame beta chains. Every CDR3 protein is listed once, alongside the most common genes and DNA of its rows. This sample holds roughly 400,000 distinct CDR3 sequences; around 21% were observed only once. The leading ten clones occupy 3.8% of the sample. Sequencing used PBMCs from the stem cell graft donor, obtained from the stem cell graft. These receptors all stem from a human donor who donated a stem cell graft to a child with acute myeloid leukemia.

This clonotype has only a few counts. The chain recombines TRBV10-3 with TRBJ2-3; TRBD2 aligns across 14 bases. The CDR3 is 14 residues long. Trimming at V came to 10 bases and at J to 5 bases, leaving 5 bases not matched to a gene. Germline values: CDR1 ENHRY, CDR2 SYGVKD. CDR3 sequence (DNA): TGTGCCACCGGGACTAGCGGGAGATTAGATACGCAGTATTTT. It codes for CATGTSGRLDTQYF.

The chain links TRBV2 to TRBJ2-5; 10 nucleotides line up with TRBD2. Germline trimming cut 6 bases from V and 5 bases from J; bases unmatched to any gene: 3. The length of the CDR3 is 13 residues. Germline CDR1 SNHLY, CDR2 FYNNEI. The CDR3 reads CASRLGLAETQYF. The CDR3 DNA reads as TGTGCCAGCAGACTGGGACTAGCGGAGACCCAGTACTTC.

This clonotype was detected ten times or more. V gene TRBV2 combines with J gene TRBJ1-1; D gene ambiguous. Germline values: CDR1 SNHLY, CDR2 FYNNEI. The length of the CDR3 is 11 residues. V lost 7 bases and J lost 1, with 4 bases in between. Here the CDR3 DNA reads TGTGCCAGCAAGGAGAACACTGAAGCTTTCTTT. This codes for CASKENTEAFF.

The sample holds one count of this clonotype. This sequence joins TRBV27 and TRBJ2-1, with unresolved D. The CDR3 sequence is 11 residues long. Germline CDR1 and CDR2: MNHEY and SMNVEV (reference sequence). V shed 4 bases and J shed 12 bases, with 10 bases lying between them. The CDR3 protein is CASSSSKVQFF. The CDR3 nucleotides read TGTGCCAGCAGTTCATCAAAGGTGCAGTTCTTC.

This clonotype was counted a few times. V is TRBV4-2 and J is TRBJ2-3, with 11 positions matching TRBD2. The germline V gene encodes CDR1 LGHNA and CDR2 YNFKEQ. V dropped 4 bases and J dropped 4; count of bases not matched to a gene: 7. The CDR3 length is 16 residues. The CDR3 bases are TGTGCCAGCAGCCGTACTAGCGGGAGAGAGGCAGATACGCAGTATTTT. Translation gives CASSRTSGREADTQYF.

This clonotype was found a few times. The J gene is TRBJ1-1, the V gene TRBV5-1, with TRBD1 matching over 8 bases. V was pared by 4 bases and J by 4 bases, with 9 bases of the junction left unmatched. The CDR3 extends over 15 amino acids. Per the germline V gene, CDR1 is SGHRS and CDR2 is YFSETQ. In DNA form, the CDR3 reads TGCGCCAGCAGCCGGGGACAGGTAATGGGCACTGAAGCTTTCTTT. Translated, it gives CASSRGQVMGTEAFF. The whole variable domain, remainder taken from reference TRBV5-1 and TRBJ1-1, is KAGVTQTPRYLIKTRGQQVTLSCSPISGHRSVSWYQQTPGQGLQFLFEYFSETQRNKGNFPGRFSGRQFSNSRSEMNVSTLELGDSALYLCASSRGQVMGTEAFFGQGTRLTVV.

The genes are TRBV7-7 and TRBJ2-5; perhaps TRBD1 as D (5 bases). V lost 2 bases and J lost 2, with 9 bases in between. This CDR3 is built from 14 residues. The germline CDR1 and CDR2 sequences are SSHAT and FNYEAQ (reference sequence). The CDR3 is CASSLNAGQETQYF. The CDR3 DNA reads TGTGCCAGCAGCTTAAATGCAGGGCAAGAGACCCAGTACTTC.

Only a few counts were recorded for this clonotype. This chain's CDR3 is CSVEGYSGDTQYF. DNA of the CDR3: TGCAGCGTTGAGGGCTATTCGGGAGATACGCAGTATTTT. This rearrangement joins TRBV29-1 to TRBJ2-3; no clear D. The V gene's germline CDR1 is SQVTM and CDR2 ANQGSEA. V was clipped by 3 bases and J by 5 bases, with 12 bases between them. The CDR3 is 13 residues long.

The rearrangement links TRBV24-1 to TRBJ2-1, with a tentative D call TRBD2 (5 bases). The CDR3 consists of 12 residues. Trimming took 3 bases from V and 10 from J, leaving 9 bases between them. Per germline, CDR1 KGHDR and CDR2 SFDVKD. CDR3 sequence reads: CATSDTRGEQFF. The DNA for the CDR3 is TGTGCCACCAGTGATACCCGGGGAGAGCAGTTCTTC.

This clonotype appeared many times. The chain links TRBV20-1 to TRBJ2-1, with TRBD2 identical over 10 bases. The germline V gene encodes CDR1 DFQATT and CDR2 SNEGSKA (reference sequence). The CDR3 extends over 17 amino acids. The V and J ends lost 2 bases and 0 bases, in that order; junction bases with no gene match: 7. The DNA for the CDR3 is TGCAGTGCTAGAATTGGACTAGCGGAAAGCTCCTACAATGAGCAGTTCTTC. Its protein is CSARIGLAESSYNEQFF.